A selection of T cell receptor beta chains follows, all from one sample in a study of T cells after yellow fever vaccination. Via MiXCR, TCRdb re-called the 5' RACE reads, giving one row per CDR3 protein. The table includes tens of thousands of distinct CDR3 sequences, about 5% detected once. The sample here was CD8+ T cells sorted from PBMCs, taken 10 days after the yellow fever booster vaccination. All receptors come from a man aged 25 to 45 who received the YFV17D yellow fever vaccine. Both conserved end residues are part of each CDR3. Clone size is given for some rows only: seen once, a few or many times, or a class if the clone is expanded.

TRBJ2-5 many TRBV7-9 CASSLSRGGETQYF
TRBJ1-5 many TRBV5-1 CASSIGTGGVNQPQHF
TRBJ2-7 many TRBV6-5 CASSYSGLAGGEQYF
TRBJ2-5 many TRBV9 CASSATGIQETQYF
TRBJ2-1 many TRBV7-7 CASSLNEREFNEQFF
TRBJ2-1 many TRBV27 CASSLWSGIRNEQFF
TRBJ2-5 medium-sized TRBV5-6 CASSSLAGEVETQYF
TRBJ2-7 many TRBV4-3 CASSQDASGSLYEQYF
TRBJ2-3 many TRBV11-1 CASTSFTSGSWSTDTQYF
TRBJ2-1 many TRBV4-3 CASSQDQGGSYNEQFF
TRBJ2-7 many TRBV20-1 CSASLGERVAYEQYF
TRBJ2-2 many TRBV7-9 CASSLIGLANTGELFF
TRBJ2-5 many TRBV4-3 CASSPRTGETQYF
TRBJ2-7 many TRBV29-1 CSVITPGKNYEQYF
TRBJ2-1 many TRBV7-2 CASSLGRLAGDASEQFF
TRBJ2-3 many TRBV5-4 CASSLGGGPSTDTQYF
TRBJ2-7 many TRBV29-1 CSVGLGDHEQYF
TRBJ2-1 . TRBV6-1 CASSLSGLDNEQFF
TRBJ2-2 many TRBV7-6 CASSPPGLDTGELFF
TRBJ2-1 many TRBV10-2 CASSELGGSYNEQFF
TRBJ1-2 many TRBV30 CAWTTSEGYTF
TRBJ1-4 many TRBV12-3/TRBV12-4 CASTLDPGSGFEKLFF
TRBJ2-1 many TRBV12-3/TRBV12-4 CASSLASGASYEQFF
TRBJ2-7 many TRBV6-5 CASSESSLTELYEQYF
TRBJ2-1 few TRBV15 CATSGVAESSYNEQFF
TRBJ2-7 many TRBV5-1 CASSFGGVLRAGYEQYF
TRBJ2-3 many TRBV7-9 CASGLADTQYF
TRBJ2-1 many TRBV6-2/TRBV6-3 CASSYGNEQFF
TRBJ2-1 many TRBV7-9 CASSFSGGNEQFF
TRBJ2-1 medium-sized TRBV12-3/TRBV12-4 CASSPLGDEQFF
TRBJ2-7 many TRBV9 CASSGGLALTEQYF
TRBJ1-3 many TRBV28 CASSRGLYSGNTIYF
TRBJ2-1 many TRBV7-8 CASSLARGLAGASEQFF